The next 25 T cell receptor beta chains were all read from a single sample in a study of post-analysis software for immune sequencing data. The TCR beta cDNA libraries carried unique molecular identifiers. MiXCR, run by TCRdb on the PCR reads, gives a single entry per CDR3 protein. Among approximately 690,000 distinct CDR3 sequences listed, over 45% were seen once. Study results and caveats: Several TRBV segments (TRBV5-6, TRBV5-1 and TRBV20-1 among them) occurred more frequently in patients than in controls.

Their recognized antigens are unknown. Sequencing was carried out using blood. Source of these receptors: a girl between 2 and 10 years old with multiple sclerosis.

This clonotype was observed once. The chain uses TRBV29-1 and TRBJ1-1, with D possibly matching TRBD1 (5 bases). From germline, CDR1 is SQVTM and CDR2 ANQGSEA. V was trimmed by 2 bases and J by 2 bases, leaving 15 bases between them. This CDR3 has 15 amino acids. CDR3 in DNA: TGCAGCGTTGAAATTGTGGGGACCGGAAACACTGAAGCTTTCTTT. This encodes CSVEIVGTGNTEAFF.

The gene calls are TRBV11-2 and TRBJ2-5; D call uncertain. The germline CDR1 and CDR2 sequences are SGHAT and FQNNGV. The CDR3 is 13 residues long. Between the trimmed V and J ends, which lost 4 bases and 11 bases, there was a span of 17 bases. The CDR3 DNA sequence: TGTGCCAGCAGCTCTCCCTTCTACAATGAGCAGTACTTC. This encodes CASSSPFYNEQYF.

The genes are TRBV12-3 or TRBV12-4 and TRBJ2-7; D tentatively reads TRBD1 or TRBD2 (5 bases each). Trimming removed 10 bases from V and 4 bases from J, with 17 bases in between. The CDR3 covers 13 residues. The CDR3 DNA follows: TGTGCCAACCCCAAGGGACCCCCTTACGAGCAGTACTTC. This sequence encodes CANPKGPPYEQYF.

This clonotype came up a few times. The V gene is TRBV6-5, the J gene TRBJ2-3; D gene ambiguous. There are 13 residues in the CDR3. Germline values: CDR1 MNHEY, CDR2 SVGAGI. The V end lost 7 bases, the J end lost 7 bases, and 15 bases lay between the germline ends. For the CDR3, the DNA is TGTGCCAGCATTCCCCCAAGAAGTTATACGCAGTATTTT. It translates to CASIPPRSYTQYF.

The rearrangement links TRBV6-1 to TRBJ1-5; maybe TRBD1 (5 bases). CDR1 is MNHNS, CDR2 SASEGT, per germline. V lost 4 bases and J 4 bases, leaving 11 bases between the germline ends. CDR3 length: 14 amino acids. The CDR3 sequence is CASSGGYGNQPQHF. CDR3 coding DNA: TGTGCCAGCAGTGGGGGGTATGGAAATCAGCCCCAGCATTTT.

This chain joins TRBV6-5 and TRBJ2-3, with 8 bases identical to TRBD1. Germline V lookup: CDR1 MNHEY, CDR2 SVGAGI. The CDR3 sequence is 15 residues long. The V gene end was trimmed by 2 bases and the J gene end by 3 bases; junction bases not matched to a gene: 4. CDR3 protein: CASSYGQGATDTQYF. CDR3 nucleotides: TGTGCCAGCAGTTACGGGCAGGGGGCGACAGATACGCAGTATTTT.

The DNA for the CDR3 is TGTGCCAGCAGTTTAGGCCGGGGACGGAGAAACTATGGCTACACCTTC. Translated, it gives CASSLGRGRRNYGYTF. This chain uses TRBV27 with TRBJ1-2; perhaps TRBD1 as D (5 bases). This CDR3 has 16 amino acids. Trimming cost V 2 bases and J 2 bases, with 15 bases left between them. The V gene's germline CDR1 is MNHEY and CDR2 SMNVEV (reference sequence).

The J gene is TRBJ1-1, the V gene TRBV20-1, with D possibly matching TRBD1 (5 bases). CDR1 is DFQATT and CDR2 is SNEGSKA in the germline V gene (reference sequence). Trimming took 0 bases from V and 6 from J, leaving 14 bases between them. The CDR3 consists of 14 residues. CDR3 nucleotides: TGCAGTGCTAGAGATCAAGGGCAGGGCGCTGAAGCTTTCTTT. This sequence encodes CSARDQGQGAEAFF.

V gene TRBV5-1 combines with J gene TRBJ2-5; D possibly corresponds to TRBD1 (6 bases). V was trimmed by 4 bases and J by 2 bases, leaving 12 bases between them. Germline loops: CDR1 SGHRS, CDR2 YFSETQ. This CDR3 contains 14 residues. CDR3 sequence reads: CASSEGQFQETQYF. In DNA, the CDR3 is TGCGCCAGCAGCGAAGGACAGTTTCAAGAGACCCAGTACTTC.

This clonotype has a handful of counts. This chain connects TRBV29-1 to TRBJ2-3, with TRBD2 matching 9 bases. The CDR3 contains 16 residues. Germline V CDR1 and CDR2: SQVTM, ANQGSEA. The V and J ends lost 5 bases and 5 bases, in that order; junction bases with no gene match: 14. The CDR3: CSVRRASGAKGDTQYF. The CDR3 DNA is TGCAGCGTTCGGCGGGCTAGCGGGGCCAAGGGAGATACGCAGTATTTT.

In nucleotides, the CDR3 is TGTGCCAGCAGAATACAGGGGGCTAGTGGCTACACCTTC. Translating it yields CASRIQGASGYTF. The chain is built from TRBV12-3 or TRBV12-4 and TRBJ1-2; 9 positions agree with TRBD1. Trimming cost V 6 bases and J 7 bases; bases outside gene matches: 6. The CDR3 length is 13 residues.

V usage is TRBV7-9 and J usage is TRBJ2-5, with D unresolved. CDR1 SEHNR and CDR2 FQNEAQ come from the germline V gene (reference sequence). Trimming removed 5 bases from V and 5 bases from J, with 9 bases in between. This CDR3 is built from 12 residues. In DNA form, the CDR3 reads TGTGCCAGCAGCAAGGGCGTGGAGACCCAGTACTTC. Its translation: CASSKGVETQYF.

The gene calls are TRBV20-1 and TRBJ2-1; D is ambiguous. Germline V gives CDR1 DFQATT, CDR2 SNEGSKA (reference sequence). The V and J ends lost 0 bases and 6 bases respectively, with 24 bases between them. The CDR3 sequence is 18 residues long. CDR3 residues: CSARDRPAELHPFNEQFF. CDR3 coding DNA: TGCAGTGCTAGAGATCGACCCGCTGAGCTACATCCGTTCAATGAGCAGTTCTTC.

J is TRBJ2-7 and V is TRBV7-2; D perhaps matches TRBD2 (6 bases). V lost 5 bases and J lost 7, with 18 bases in between. This CDR3 has 14 residues. Germline CDR1 reads SGHTA; CDR2 reads FQGNSA. As DNA, the CDR3 is TGTGCCAGCAGCCGGGACTCCGCCACGGGGGAGCAGTACTTC. It specifies CASSRDSATGEQYF. Looking up the rest from reference TRBV7-2 and TRBJ2-7 gives the full variable domain: GAGVSQSPSNKVTEKGKDVELRCDPISGHTALYWYRQSLGQGLEFLIYFQGNSAPDKSGLPSDRFSAERTGGSVSTLTIQRTQQEDSAVYLCASSRDSATGEQYFGPGTRLTVT.

The rearrangement joins TRBV20-1 to TRBJ1-5; unclear D gene. The germline V gene encodes CDR1 DFQATT and CDR2 SNEGSKA (reference sequence). This CDR3 has 16 residues. V was shortened by 1 base and J by 0 bases, with 13 bases between the two germline ends. CDR3 bases: TGCAGTGCTAGAGGGCCTCCAATTCTTAGCAATCAGCCCCAGCATTTT. Residues: CSARGPPILSNQPQHF.

The chain employs TRBV5-1 and TRBJ1-1; weak D call: TRBD1 (5 bases). Germline CDR1 SGHRS, CDR2 YFSETQ. The CDR3 is made up of 16 amino acids. Trimming left V 3 bases short and J 0 bases short, with 15 bases between. Here the CDR3 reads CASSWEPGFMNTEAFF. The CDR3 bases are TGCGCCAGCAGCTGGGAGCCAGGGTTTATGAACACTGAAGCTTTCTTT.

This clonotype showed up just a few times. The chain employs TRBV11-2 and TRBJ1-2; no clear D. This CDR3 has 14 amino acids. Germline values: CDR1 SGHAT, CDR2 FQNNGV. Trimming removed 2 bases from V and 8 bases from J, with 15 bases in between. The CDR3, as DNA: TGTGCCAGCAGCTTAATTGAGGGCGCGGGCGGCTACACCTTC. It encodes CASSLIEGAGGYTF. Supplemented by reference TRBV11-2 and TRBJ1-2, the full variable domain reads EAGVAQSPRYKIIEKRQSVAFWCNPISGHATLYWYQQILGQGPKLLIQFQNNGVVDDSQLPKDRFSAERLKGVDSTLKIQPAKLEDSAVYLCASSLIEGAGGYTFGSGTRLTVV.

This clonotype was recorded a few times. The chain employs TRBV20-1 and TRBJ2-5; TRBD2 agrees at 7 bases. J was trimmed by 1 base and V by 0 bases; bases with no gene match: 8. The CDR3 consists of 16 residues. In germline, CDR1 is DFQATT, CDR2 SNEGSKA (reference sequence). The CDR3 is CSARDWRGGSQETQYF. The CDR3 DNA sequence: TGCAGTGCTAGAGATTGGCGCGGGGGTTCCCAAGAGACCCAGTACTTC.

V is TRBV6-2 or TRBV6-3 and J is TRBJ2-5; TRBD2 matches 7 bases. The CDR3 covers 14 residues. Germline V gene lookup returns CDR1 MNHEY and CDR2 SVGEGT. V lost 4 bases and J lost 5; bases outside the gene matches: 7. CDR3 nucleotide sequence: TGTGCCAGCAGTTCCCCGGGACTAACGGAGACCCAGTACTTC. It specifies CASSSPGLTETQYF.

This clonotype has a single count. The chain is built from TRBV12-3 or TRBV12-4 and TRBJ1-6; D gene ambiguous. V was clipped by 2 bases and J by 7 bases, with 9 bases between them. The CDR3 runs 14 residues. The CDR3 sequence: CASSLSHGNSPLHF. As DNA, the CDR3 is TGTGCCAGCAGTTTATCTCACGGGAATTCACCCCTCCACTTT.

This chain links TRBV7-7 with TRBJ2-2; 11 bases are shared with TRBD1. This CDR3 is built from 15 residues. The trim removed 5 bases at V and 5 bases at J, leaving 4 bases unmatched. Germline CDR1 is SSHAT and CDR2 is FNYEAQ (reference sequence). CDR3 nucleotides: TGTGCCAGCAGCCCCGGGACAGGGGGGACCGGGGAGCTGTTTTTT. Protein sequence: CASSPGTGGTGELFF.

The rearrangement joins TRBV12-3 or TRBV12-4 to TRBJ2-5; 7 nucleotides line up with TRBD2. V lost 3 bases, J lost 4 bases, and 8 bases stayed unmatched. This CDR3 spans 15 amino acids. CDR3 amino acids: CASSFRLAPRETQYF. CDR3 bases: TGTGCCAGCAGTTTCAGACTAGCCCCGAGAGAGACCCAGTACTTC.

Comments on this clonotype: The junction departs from germline at one end; a sequencing error may be responsible. The rearrangement links TRBV25-1 to TRBJ2-1, with D maybe TRBD1 (5 bases). Germline lookup yields CDR1 MGHDK and CDR2 SYGVNS. The CDR3 loop spans 19 amino acids. The CDR3 loop reads CASSEYTAGDSLLKDERFF. As DNA, the CDR3 is TGTGCCAGCAGTGAATATACCGCTGGCGACAGCCTGCTTAAGGATGAGCGGTTCTTC.

The chain employs TRBV25-1 and TRBJ2-6; the D gene is possibly TRBD1 (6 bases). Per germline, CDR1 MGHDK and CDR2 SYGVNS. CDR3 length: 17 amino acids. Between the trimmed V and J ends, which lost 7 bases and 0 bases, there was a span of 16 bases. The CDR3 DNA sequence: TGTGCCAGCACCCCCGGACAGTTGGCCTCTGGGGCCAACGTCCTGACTTTC. Translated, it gives CASTPGQLASGANVLTF.

The V call is TRBV7-8, the J call TRBJ1-4; 7 nucleotides align to TRBD1. Germline V gives CDR1 SGHVS, CDR2 FQNEAQ. The V gene end was trimmed by 6 bases and the J gene end by 0 bases; junction bases not matched to a gene: 7. The CDR3 has 16 residues. CDR3 loop: CASRFRQGATNEKLFF. CDR3 bases: TGTGCCAGCAGATTTCGACAGGGTGCAACTAATGAAAAACTGTTTTTT.